This T cell receptor beta chain was captured by sequencing in a study of Graves' ophthalmopathy and Graves' hyperthyroidism. This clonotype was observed many times. Using RNA transcripts, the TCR beta CDR3 regions were amplified. Second-round multiplex PCR followed a first-round RT-PCR using HTBI primers. TCRdb used MiXCR to reprocess the multiplex PCR reads, holding one entry per CDR3 protein. Of 300,000 to 450,000 distinct CDR3 sequences in the sample, 17% were seen once. If no ophthalmopathy appeared within 18 months of follow-up, hyperthyroidism was termed stable. Trimming left V 5 bases short and J 5 bases short, with 21 bases between. The CDR3 is made up of 16 amino acids.

This TCR derives from an adult woman with stable Graves' hyperthyroidism. The source material was peripheral blood. The gene calls are TRBV12-3 or TRBV12-4 and TRBJ1-2, with a possible D match to TRBD1 (5 bases). The DNA of the CDR3 is TGTGCCAGCAGTCCTTCGTATGGGGGGTCTGCTTATGGCTACACCTTC. Encoded protein: CASSPSYGGSAYGYTF.